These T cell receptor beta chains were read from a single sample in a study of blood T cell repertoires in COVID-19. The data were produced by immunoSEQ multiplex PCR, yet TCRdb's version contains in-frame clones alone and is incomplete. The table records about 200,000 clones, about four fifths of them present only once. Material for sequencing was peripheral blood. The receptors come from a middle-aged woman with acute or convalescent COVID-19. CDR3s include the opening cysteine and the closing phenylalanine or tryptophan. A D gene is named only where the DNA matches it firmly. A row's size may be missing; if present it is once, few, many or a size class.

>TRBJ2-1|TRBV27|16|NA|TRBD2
CASSFPTSGGNNEQFF
TGTGCCAGCAGTTTCCCCACTAGCGGGGGAAACAATGAGCAGTTCTTC
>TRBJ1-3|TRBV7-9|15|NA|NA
CASSPGAGPGNTIYF
TGTGCCAGCAGCCCTGGGGCCGGACCTGGAAACACCATATATTTT
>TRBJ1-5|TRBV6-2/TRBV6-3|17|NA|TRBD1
CASSYQRTGKGHQPQHF
TGTGCCAGCAGTTACCAGCGGACAGGGAAAGGACATCAGCCCCAGCATTTT
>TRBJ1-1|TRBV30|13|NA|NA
CAWRSVVFTEAFF
TGTGCCTGGAGGTCCGTCGTTTTCACTGAAGCTTTCTTT
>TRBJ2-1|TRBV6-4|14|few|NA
CASSEDSSYNEQFF
TGTGCCAGCAGTGAAGACAGCTCCTACAATGAGCAGTTCTTC
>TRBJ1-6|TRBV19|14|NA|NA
CASSLEPKASPLHF
TGTGCCAGTAGTTTGGAGCCCAAAGCTTCACCCCTCCACTTT
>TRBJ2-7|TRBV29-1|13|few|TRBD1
CSVDSGGFYEQYF
TGCAGCGTTGATTCAGGGGGATTCTACGAGCAGTACTTC
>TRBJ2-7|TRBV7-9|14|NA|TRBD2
CASSNERDPYEQYF
TGTGCCAGCAGCAACGAGCGGGATCCTTACGAGCAGTACTTC
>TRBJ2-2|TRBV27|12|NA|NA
CASSPTTGELFF
TGTGCCAGCAGTCCTACCACCGGGGAGCTGTTTTTT
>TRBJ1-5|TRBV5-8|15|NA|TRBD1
CASSRGQVLNQPQHF
TGTGCCAGCAGCAGAGGACAGGTCCTCAATCAGCCCCAGCATTTT
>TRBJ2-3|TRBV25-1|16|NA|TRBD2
CASSEWGLARTDTQYF
TGTGCCAGCAGTGAATGGGGACTAGCCCGAACGGATACGCAGTATTTT
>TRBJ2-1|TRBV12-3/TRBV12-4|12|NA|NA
CASTNFYSEQFF
TGTGCCAGCACCAACTTCTACAGCGAGCAGTTCTTC
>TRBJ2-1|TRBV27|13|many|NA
CASSLYGLNEQFF
TGTGCCAGCAGTTTATACGGACTCAATGAGCAGTTCTTC
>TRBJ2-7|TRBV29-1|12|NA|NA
CSVEDLRDEQYF
TGCAGCGTTGAAGATCTACGGGACGAGCAGTACTTC
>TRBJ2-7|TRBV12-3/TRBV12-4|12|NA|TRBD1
CASTMDRIEQYF
TGTGCCAGCACCATGGACAGGATCGAGCAGTACTTC
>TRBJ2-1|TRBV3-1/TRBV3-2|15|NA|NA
CASSLQGPGYNEQFF
TGTGCCAGCAGCCTACAGGGTCCCGGGTACAATGAGCAGTTCTTC
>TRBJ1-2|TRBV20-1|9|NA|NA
CAPREDYTF
TGCGCCCCACGGGAAGACTACACCTTC
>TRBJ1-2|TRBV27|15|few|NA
CASSQGGGSLYGYTF
TGTGCCAGCAGCCAAGGCGGGGGATCTCTCTATGGCTACACCTTC
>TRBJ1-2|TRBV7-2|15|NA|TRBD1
CASSLADREFYGYTF
TGTGCCAGCAGCTTAGCGGACAGGGAATTCTATGGCTACACCTTC
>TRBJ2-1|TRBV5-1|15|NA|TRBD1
CASSRDRGRVKEQFF
TGCGCCAGCAGCCGGGACAGGGGGCGCGTCAAAGAGCAGTTCTTC
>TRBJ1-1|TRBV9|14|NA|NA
CASSRGATNTEAFF
TGTGCCAGCAGCCGGGGGGCTACGAACACTGAAGCTTTCTTT
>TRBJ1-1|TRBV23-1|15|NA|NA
CASSGMRAIGTEAFF
TGCGCCAGCAGTGGGATGCGGGCCATCGGCACTGAAGCTTTCTTT
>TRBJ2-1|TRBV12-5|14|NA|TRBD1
CASGGWTGEDEQFF
TGTGCTAGTGGTGGATGGACAGGGGAGGATGAGCAGTTCTTC
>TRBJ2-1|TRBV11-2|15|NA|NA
CASSPDINPYNEQFF
TGTGCCAGCAGCCCCGACATAAATCCCTACAATGAGCAGTTCTTC
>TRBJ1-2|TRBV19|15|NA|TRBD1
CASNDPGQGLHGYTF
TGTGCCAGTAATGACCCGGGACAGGGGCTTCATGGCTACACCTTC
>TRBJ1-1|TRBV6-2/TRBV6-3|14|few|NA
CASSWTVGNTEAFF
TGTGCCAGCAGTTGGACAGTAGGGAACACTGAAGCTTTCTTT
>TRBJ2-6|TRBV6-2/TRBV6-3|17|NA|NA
CASSYSSGRLGANVLTF
TGTGCCAGCAGTTACTCGAGTGGGAGGCTTGGGGCCAACGTCCTGACTTTC
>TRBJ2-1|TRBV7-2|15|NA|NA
CASSLVATWENEQFF
TGTGCCAGCAGCTTAGTTGCGACGTGGGAGAATGAGCAGTTCTTC
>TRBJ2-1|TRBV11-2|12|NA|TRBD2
CASSLSGNEQFF
TGTGCCAGCAGCCTTAGCGGGAATGAGCAGTTCTTC
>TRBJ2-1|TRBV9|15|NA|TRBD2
CASSVETGGTNEQFF
TGTGCCAGCAGCGTAGAAACGGGAGGAACGAATGAGCAGTTCTTC
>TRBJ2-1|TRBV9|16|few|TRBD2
CASSVGAGGKWGEQFF
TGTGCCAGCAGCGTAGGGGCGGGAGGAAAGTGGGGTGAGCAGTTCTTC
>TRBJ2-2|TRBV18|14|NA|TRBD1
CASSRQGLAGELFF
TGTGCCAGCTCCCGACAGGGTTTGGCCGGGGAGCTGTTTTTT
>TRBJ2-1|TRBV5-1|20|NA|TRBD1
CASSSPVTGVGEGSYNEQFF
TGCGCCAGCAGCTCCCCCGTAACAGGGGTTGGGGAAGGCTCCTACAATGAGCAGTTCTTC